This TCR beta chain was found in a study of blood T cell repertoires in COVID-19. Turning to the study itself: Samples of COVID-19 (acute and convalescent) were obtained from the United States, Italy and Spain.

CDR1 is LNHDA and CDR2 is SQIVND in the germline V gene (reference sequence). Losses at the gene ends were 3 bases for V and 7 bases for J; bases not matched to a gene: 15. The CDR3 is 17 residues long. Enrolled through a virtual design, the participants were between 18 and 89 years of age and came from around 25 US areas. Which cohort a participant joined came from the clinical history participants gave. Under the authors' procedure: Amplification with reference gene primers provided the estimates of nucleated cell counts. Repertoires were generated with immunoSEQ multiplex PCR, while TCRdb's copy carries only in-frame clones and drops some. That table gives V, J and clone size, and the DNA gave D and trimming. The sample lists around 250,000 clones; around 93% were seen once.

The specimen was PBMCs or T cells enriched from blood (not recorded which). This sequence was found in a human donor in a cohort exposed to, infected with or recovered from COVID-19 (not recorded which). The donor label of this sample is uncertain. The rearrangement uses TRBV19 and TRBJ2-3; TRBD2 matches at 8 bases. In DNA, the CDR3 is TGTGCCAGTAGTATCCAATCCGGTTCGGGGGGGCTGTATACGCAGTATTTT. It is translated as CASSIQSGSGGLYTQYF.